This T cell receptor (beta chain) was captured in a study of OX40 agonist ivuxolimab in advanced cancers. The method was immunoSEQ multiplex PCR; TCRdb's version includes in-frame clones alone and lacks a portion of them. This sample has about 25,000 clones; 70% to 90% occur once, and the top ten carry approximately 40%. Per germline, CDR1 LNHDA and CDR2 SQIVND (reference sequence). J lost 5 bases, V lost 6 bases, and 11 bases had no gene match. CDR3 length equals 15 residues. As regards this clone: The antigen is unknown.

The study's findings and limits: Undetermined was the antigen specificity of the expanded peripheral T cells. Mean expanded clone counts were higher in CD8+ than CD4+ T cells. Normalized T-cell clonal expansion was also low in some nonresponders. Clones of CD4+ and CD8+ blood T cells grew by week 6 at doses of 0.1 to 3.0 mg/kg.

The chain couples TRBV19 to TRBJ2-5; 8 nucleotides match TRBD2. The sequence came from an adult with an advanced solid tumor such as melanoma, head and neck, liver or kidney cancer. The sample consisted of CD4+ or CD8+ T cells sorted from blood, taken in a trial of the OX40 agonist ivuxolimab. The CDR3 coding sequence is TGTGCCAGTAGGGAGACCATGCGGGGGGAGGAGACCCAGTACTTC. Encoded protein: CASRETMRGEETQYF.